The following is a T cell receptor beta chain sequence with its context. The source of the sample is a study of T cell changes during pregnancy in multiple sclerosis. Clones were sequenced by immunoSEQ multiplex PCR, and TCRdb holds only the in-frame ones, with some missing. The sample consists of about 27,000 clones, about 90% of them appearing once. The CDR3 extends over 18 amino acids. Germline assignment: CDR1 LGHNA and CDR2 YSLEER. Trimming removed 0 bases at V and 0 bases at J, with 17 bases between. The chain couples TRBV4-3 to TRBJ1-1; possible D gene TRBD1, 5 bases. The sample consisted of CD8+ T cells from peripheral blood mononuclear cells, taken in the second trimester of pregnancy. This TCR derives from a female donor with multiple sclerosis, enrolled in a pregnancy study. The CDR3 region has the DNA TGCGCCAGCAGCCAAGAAGAGTCGACAGCTACAATGAACACTGAAGCTTTCTTT. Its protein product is CASSQEESTATMNTEAFF.